These 6 T cell receptor beta chains share one sample of origin, sequenced in a study of CD4 T cells in relation to SARS-CoV-2 and coronaviruses. Libraries were prepared by immunoSEQ multiplex PCR; TCRdb keeps only in-frame clonotypes and omits some of them. The repertoire holds approximately 59,000 clones, over 80% seen once, with 1.6% in the top ten. Before the COVID-19 pandemic, during about 2011-2019, CD4+ T cells were taken from unexposed donors. The specimen sequenced was memory CD4+ T cells from PBMCs. The receptors were gathered from a human donor in good health.

This clone has a handful of counts. A junction end diverges from the germline sequence, so it may reflect a read error. The chain couples TRBV11-2 to TRBJ1-3; D is unresolved. The germline gives CDR1 SGHAT, CDR2 FQNNGV. The CDR3 has 15 amino acids. The CDR3 protein is CASSIDQFSGNTIYF. The CDR3 DNA sequence: TGTGCCAGCAGCATAGATCAGTTCTCTGGAAACACCATATATTTT.

The chain recombines TRBV5-1 with TRBJ1-5; 8 bases align to TRBD1. The germline gives CDR1 SGHRS, CDR2 YFSETQ. The CDR3 loop spans 14 amino acids. J gave up 6 bases and V 4 bases, and 6 bases lay outside the gene matches. The CDR3 DNA follows: TGCGCCAGCAGCCCGGGCGGACAGGGTCAGCCCCAGCATTTT. It specifies CASSPGGQGQPQHF. Using reference TRBV5-1 and TRBJ1-5 for the parts outside the CDR3, the full variable domain is KAGVTQTPRYLIKTRGQQVTLSCSPISGHRSVSWYQQTPGQGLQFLFEYFSETQRNKGNFPGRFSGRQFSNSRSEMNVSTLELGDSALYLCASSPGGQGQPQHFGDGTRLSIL.

The V gene is TRBV18, the J gene TRBJ1-1; 7 bases match TRBD1. CDR1 and CDR2 (germline): KGHSH, LQKENI. Germline trimming cut 6 bases from V and 5 bases from J; bases unmatched to any gene: 6. The CDR3 extends over 13 amino acids. CDR3 nucleotide sequence: TGTGCCAGCTCCCTAGGACAGGCGACTGAAGCTTTCTTT. Amino acids: CASSLGQATEAFF.

The table lists this clone with a count of one. This chain links TRBV18 with TRBJ2-5; no definite D call. V lost 0 bases and J 3 bases, leaving 11 bases between the germline ends. The CDR3 totals 15 residues. Germline CDR1 KGHSH, CDR2 LQKENI. CDR3 coding DNA: TGTGCCAGCTCACCACCTTCTGGGGTTAAAGAGACCCAGTACTTC. Translated: CASSPPSGVKETQYF.

The chain carries TRBV7-8 and TRBJ2-2; TRBD1 is a possible D gene (5 bases). The V end lost 5 bases, the J end lost 2 bases, and 18 bases lay between the germline ends. This CDR3 spans 17 amino acids. Germline lookup yields CDR1 SGHVS and CDR2 FQNEAQ. CDR3 nucleotide sequence: TGTGCCAGCAGCCCGGACATAAATCGTGTTAACACCGGGGAGCTGTTTTTT. Its protein is CASSPDINRVNTGELFF.

The chain uses TRBV30 and TRBJ1-2; D gene unclear. Germline V lookup: CDR1 GTSNPN, CDR2 SVGIG (reference sequence). Deletions cut 4 bases from V and 6 bases from J, with 6 bases between. This CDR3 is built from 10 residues. CDR3 nucleotides: TGTGCCTGGAAGTATCATGGCTACACCTTC. Protein: CAWKYHGYTF. The full variable domain, its missing parts supplied by reference TRBV30 and TRBJ1-2, is SQTIHQWPATLVQPVGSPLSLECTVEGTSNPNLYWYRQAAGRGLQLLFYSVGIGQISSEVPQNLSASRPQDRQFILSSKKLLLSDSGFYLCAWKYHGYTFGSGTRLTVV.